The source of this T cell receptor beta chain is a study of shared clonotypes between healthy human individuals. Points from the study as a whole: Across subsets, estimated richness was generally greater for naive than for memory populations.

Concerning this clone: The target antigen is unknown.

Method: immunoSEQ multiplex PCR; TCRdb's copy keeps in-frame clones and lacks some. In the table there are about 710,000 clones, around 73% of which are singletons. Trimming removed 6 bases at V and 10 bases at J, with 19 bases between. CDR1 is MRHNA, CDR2 SNTAGT, per germline. The CDR3 loop spans 14 amino acids. The TCR sequence derives from a woman aged 25 to 39 in good health. The rearrangement joins TRBV6-4 to TRBJ2-1; D is possibly TRBD2 (6 bases). The sample comprised memory CD4+ T cells sorted from blood. As for subset: CD45RA-negative fraction. CDR3 bases: TGTGCCAGCAGCCCGGAACTAGCCTCCCGGGAGCAGTTCTTC. Protein sequence: CASSPELASREQFF.